This TCR beta chain was sequenced in a study of CD8 T cells in Susac syndrome. Trimming took 1 base from V and 0 from J, leaving 12 bases between them. The CDR3 is 17 amino acids. Germline CDR1 MDHEN, CDR2 SYDVKM. When the RNA was reverse transcribed, random hexamers were used with an input of roughly 0.45 to 1 ug. Using its own MiXCR run on the immunoSEQ multiplex PCR reads, TCRdb lists one record per CDR3 protein. The sample records a few hundred thousand distinct CDR3 sequences, roughly 93% being singletons. This clonotype was detected once. Patients with Susac syndrome met the recently defined diagnostic criteria for definite or probable disease.

Sequenced input: CD4+ T cells from PBMCs. This TCR derives from a human donor with Susac syndrome. This chain connects TRBV28 to TRBJ1-4; D gene unclear. CDR3 protein: CASSLYRRAATNEKLFF. CDR3 nucleotide sequence: TGTGCCAGCAGTTTATACCGGCGAGCTGCAACTAATGAAAAACTGTTTTTT.